This T cell receptor (beta chain) was profiled in a study of blood T cell repertoires in COVID-19. Overall study: Samples taken during acute and convalescent COVID-19 were collected in the United States, Italy and Spain.

This CDR3 is 18 amino acids long. Germline V gene lookup returns CDR1 SGHVS and CDR2 FQNEAQ. V shed 1 base, J shed 4 bases, and the junction held 13 bases outside the gene matches. Recruited during active infection, patients (from Seattle) were subsequently followed longitudinally. Original data processing: Nucleated cell counts were estimated from reference gene primer amplification. Here immunoSEQ multiplex PCR was the method, and the copy in TCRdb shows in-frame clones only, minus some. Clone size and V and J calls were adopted from that table, with D and trimming inferred from the DNA. The sample holds approximately 200,000 clones, about 85% seen once.

This receptor was taken from a woman in her 40s with COVID-19, enrolled during active disease. The J gene is TRBJ2-7, the V gene TRBV7-8; 10 bases are shared with TRBD2. Sequencing was performed on peripheral blood. The CDR3 loop reads CASSLVMPSGSVGYEQYF. The DNA for the CDR3 is TGTGCCAGCAGCTTAGTAATGCCTAGCGGGAGTGTGGGGTACGAGCAGTACTTC.